This entry describes one T cell receptor (beta chain). Using immunoSEQ multiplex PCR, the repertoire was profiled, and TCRdb retains in-frame clones only, with some absent. The sample lists more than 300,000 clones, approximately 90% occurring once. The data originate from a study of blood T cell repertoires in COVID-19. Study details: PBMCs, B-cell-depleted T cells, or T cells were the source of the cDNA or gDNA that made up the material.

In terms of age and location, participants ranged from roughly 18 to 90 years and lived in about two dozen US areas. Participants' reported clinical history set cohort assignment. CDR1 is MNHNY, CDR2 SVGAGI, per germline (reference sequence). The CDR3 covers 15 residues. Trimming took 4 bases from V and 3 from J; bases not matched to a gene: 4. The J gene is TRBJ1-5, the V gene TRBV6-6; 9 bases fit TRBD1. This TCR came from a woman in her 40s who had been exposed to COVID-19. The sample comprised PBMCs or T cells enriched from blood (not recorded which). The CDR3 reads CASSSTGGNNQPQHF. The DNA of the CDR3 is TGTGCCAGCAGTTCGACAGGGGGTAACAATCAGCCCCAGCATTTT.